This TCR beta chain comes out of a study of blood T cell repertoires in COVID-19. The protocol was immunoSEQ multiplex PCR, while the TCRdb copy is restricted to in-frame clones and leaves out a portion. The data show roughly 120,000 clones, about 92% seen once. V trimming: 1 base; J trimming: 6 bases; junction bases outside the gene matches: 5. The germline CDR1 and CDR2 sequences are SGHRS and YFSETQ. There are 15 residues in the CDR3. The receptor was isolated from a man aged 50-60 years with active COVID-19. Specimen: peripheral blood. The chain is built from TRBV5-1 and TRBJ1-1; 11 bases agree with TRBD1. The CDR3 DNA reads TGCGCCAGCAGCTTGTCCGGGACAGGGGGGGCTGAAGCTTTCTTT. Amino acids: CASSLSGTGGAEAFF.